This TCR beta chain came from a study of T-cell reconstitution after alpha-beta-depleted transplantation in children. Overall study results and limits: By one year post-transplant, T-cell counts and diversity largely arose from T cells that were newly produced. Several hundred expanded graft clones reportedly gave rise to the alpha-beta T cells present about two months after transplant.

Preparation of the TCRbeta library involved a method that used unique molecular identifiers. TCRdb called the PCR reads again in MiXCR, with one record for every CDR3 protein. The profile shows about 200,000 distinct CDR3 sequences, approximately 7% of them singletons. This clonotype came up many times. Antigen specificity is unknown. The ends lost 4 bases at V and 9 bases at J; junction bases unmatched: 17. Germline V gives CDR1 SGHVS, CDR2 FQNEAQ. The length of the CDR3 is 16 residues. Sample: PBMCs, taken before TCRalphabeta/CD19-depleted stem cell transplant. The clonotype originates from a boy aged 2 to 10 with acute lymphoblastic leukemia, due to receive a stem cell transplant. The chain couples TRBV7-8 to TRBJ2-7; 8 bases match TRBD2. The CDR3: CASSSGRGASLLGQYF. DNA of the CDR3: TGTGCCAGCAGCTCCGGGAGGGGGGCGAGTCTACTGGGGCAGTACTTC.